These 2 T cell receptor beta chains were all obtained from the same sample, sequenced in a study of cytomegalovirus exposure and HLA in healthy donors. Researchers ran the PCR with 60 Vbeta and 13 Jbeta primers. Data came from immunoSEQ multiplex PCR; TCRdb stores just in-frame clones and leaves some out. This table lists about 70,000 clones. Sequencing was done on a sample of PBMCs. These receptors all stem from a female donor in good health and CMV-seropositive.

The V gene is TRBV6-5, the J gene TRBJ1-1; D remains unclear. Trimming left V 6 bases short and J 0 bases short, with 14 bases between. CDR3 length: 15 amino acids. Germline-derived CDR1 and CDR2 are MNHEY and SVGAGI. The CDR3 protein is CASSRQTFLNTEAFF. In DNA form, the CDR3 reads TGTGCCAGCAGCCGTCAAACATTCTTGAACACTGAAGCTTTCTTT.

This sequence joins TRBV9 and TRBJ2-4; D is possibly TRBD2 (5 bases). The CDR3 is 14 residues long. Germline CDR1 SGDLS, CDR2 YYNGEE. V was pared by 0 bases and J by 6 bases, with 10 bases between. CDR3 region: CASSVGPEGNIQYF. CDR3 nucleotide sequence: TGTGCCAGCAGCGTAGGGCCAGAGGGAAACATTCAGTACTTC. The full variable domain, with the rest looked up from reference TRBV9 and TRBJ2-4, is DSGVTQTPKHLITATGQRVTLRCSPRSGDLSVYWYQQSLDQGLQFLIQYYNGEERAKGNILERFSAQQFPDLHSELNLSSLELGDSALYFCASSVGPEGNIQYFGAGTRLSVL.